The 30 T cell receptor beta chains listed next were all sequenced from one sample in a study of T cells in Graves' hyperthyroidism and ophthalmopathy. Amplified TCR beta CDR3 regions derived from RNA transcripts. TCR CDR3 regions were first amplified by RT-PCR with HTBI primers. MiXCR was run by TCRdb on the multiplex PCR reads, yielding one entry per CDR3 protein. Found here are about 700,000 distinct CDR3 sequences, 45% of them singletons; the top ten hold roughly 6.5%. The sample consisted of peripheral blood or thyroid tissue (not recorded which). These receptors were taken from an adult man with Graves' disease, either hyperthyroidism or ophthalmopathy (not recorded which).

This clonotype was seen ten or more times. This rearrangement joins TRBV7-3 to TRBJ1-2; tentative D call: TRBD1 (6 bases). The CDR3 contains 15 residues. The germline V gene has CDR1 SGHTA and CDR2 FQGTGA. V shed 1 base and J shed 6 bases, with 15 bases lying between them. The CDR3 region has the DNA TGTGCCAGCAGCTTAAGGGGGGCTGGCACGGATGGCTACACCTTC. This encodes CASSLRGAGTDGYTF.

In DNA, the CDR3 is TGTGCCTGGAGTGGGACAGGCAACACTGAAGCTTTCTTT. Translating gives CAWSGTGNTEAFF. The V and J genes are TRBV30 and TRBJ1-1; 7 bases match TRBD1. Germline-derived CDR1 and CDR2 are GTSNPN and SVGIG (reference sequence). V trimming: 1 base; J trimming: 2 bases; junction bases outside the gene matches: 1. CDR3 length equals 13 residues.

This chain links TRBV9 with TRBJ2-2, with 14 bases that match TRBD2. This CDR3 spans 19 amino acids. The V and J ends lost 0 bases and 7 bases, in that order; junction bases with no gene match: 11. Germline V lookup: CDR1 SGDLS, CDR2 YYNGEE. In DNA, the CDR3 is TGTGCCAGCAGCGTAGCGGGTGGGGGACTAGCGGGAGCGGTCGGGGAGCTGTTTTTT. This translates into CASSVAGGGLAGAVGELFF.

V gene TRBV2 combines with J gene TRBJ2-7, with unresolved D. V lost 4 bases to trimming and J lost 4 bases, with 14 bases between them. The length of the CDR3 is 14 residues. Per germline, CDR1 SNHLY and CDR2 FYNNEI. CDR3 bases: TGTGCCAGCAGTGCATTTGGATACCAATACGAGCAGTACTTC. Translated, it gives CASSAFGYQYEQYF.

V gene TRBV20-1 combines with J gene TRBJ2-7, with D tentatively TRBD1 (6 bases). Germline V gene lookup returns CDR1 DFQATT and CDR2 SNEGSKA (reference sequence). Deletions cut 2 bases from V and 0 bases from J, with 11 bases between. There are 14 residues in the CDR3. The CDR3 loop reads CSARPRDTSYEQYF. The CDR3 nucleotides read TGCAGTGCTAGACCTCGGGACACCTCCTACGAGCAGTACTTC.

The chain joins TRBV29-1 to TRBJ1-1, with D possibly matching TRBD1 (5 bases). Per germline, CDR1 SQVTM and CDR2 ANQGSEA. Trimming cost V 2 bases and J 5 bases, with 9 bases left between them. The CDR3 runs 12 residues. In DNA, the CDR3 is TGCAGCGTTGAACGAGGGGAAACTGAAGCTTTCTTT. It is translated as CSVERGETEAFF. Looking up the rest from reference TRBV29-1 and TRBJ1-1 gives the full variable domain: SAVISQKPSRDICQRGTSLTIQCQVDSQVTMMFWYRQQPGQSLTLIATANQGSEATYESGFVIDKFPISRPNLTFSTLTVSNMSPEDSSIYLCSVERGETEAFFGQGTRLTVV.

The CDR3 loop reads CSAPSRGAQHF. In nucleotides, the CDR3 is TGCAGTGCCCCCTCCCGGGGGGCCCAGCATTTT. The rearrangement joins TRBV20-1 to TRBJ1-5, with D possibly matching TRBD1 (5 bases). V was shortened by 6 bases and J by 11 bases, with 14 bases between the two germline ends. The CDR3 sequence is 11 residues long. Germline V CDR1 and CDR2: DFQATT, SNEGSKA (reference sequence).

The chain carries TRBV12-3 or TRBV12-4 and TRBJ2-5; D tentatively fits TRBD1 or TRBD2 (5 bases each). This CDR3 comprises 16 residues. Deletions cut 3 bases from V and 1 base from J, with 15 bases between. The CDR3 is CASSLVPGRTQETQYF. The CDR3 nucleotides read TGTGCCAGCAGTTTGGTTCCGGGGCGGACCCAAGAGACCCAGTACTTC.

This clonotype showed up many times. The V gene is TRBV10-3, the J gene TRBJ1-5, with TRBD1 identical over 7 bases. The germline V gene encodes CDR1 ENHRY and CDR2 SYGVKD. The V and J ends lost 4 bases and 2 bases, in that order; junction bases with no gene match: 8. This CDR3 has 16 amino acids. This CDR3 is CAISGGDSWGNQPQHF. The CDR3 bases are TGTGCCATCAGTGGGGGGGACAGTTGGGGCAATCAGCCCCAGCATTTT.

A note on this clonotype: A read error may explain this, as a much larger clone is one base away. The rearrangement uses TRBV2 and TRBJ2-5; D could derive from TRBD1 or TRBD2 (5 bases each). The germline V gene has CDR1 SNHLY and CDR2 FYNNEI. The CDR3 extends over 15 amino acids. As DNA, the CDR3 is TGTGCCAGCAGGGGGGAGCGCTTGGCCCAAGAGACCCGGTACTTC. This gives the protein CASRGERLAQETRYF.

The chain has TRBV24-1 and TRBJ1-2; D possibly corresponds to TRBD1 (6 bases). Germline CDR1 is KGHDR and CDR2 is SFDVKD. The CDR3 length is 14 residues. Trimming left V 3 bases short and J 4 bases short, with 11 bases between. The CDR3 sequence: CATSDRGQGYGYTF. The CDR3 nucleotides read TGTGCCACCAGTGATCGGGGGCAGGGCTATGGCTACACCTTC.

This clonotype was found once. This chain uses TRBV20-1 with TRBJ2-5, with D tentatively TRBD1 or TRBD2 (5 bases each). Trimming shortened V by 5 bases and J by 3 bases, and 16 bases separated the two germline ends. From germline, CDR1 is DFQATT and CDR2 SNEGSKA (reference sequence). The CDR3 runs 14 residues. CDR3 coding DNA: TGCAGTGCTGTGAGGGGTTATACTGAAGAGACCCAGTACTTC. It specifies CSAVRGYTEETQYF.

This clonotype appeared a few times. This may be a read error: a much more frequent sequence differs by one nucleotide. The rearrangement joins TRBV20-1 to TRBJ2-5; D gene unclear. Germline CDR1 is DFQATT and CDR2 is SNEGSKA (reference sequence). Between the trimmed V and J ends, which lost 1 base and 7 bases, there was a span of 4 bases. The CDR3 is 10 residues long. CDR3 sequence reads: CSARGGTQYF. CDR3 coding DNA: TGCAGTGCTAGAGGGGGGACCCAGTACTTC.

The chain carries TRBV20-1 and TRBJ2-5, with TRBD2 matching 9 bases. J lost 5 bases, V lost 5 bases, and 6 bases had no gene match. The CDR3 extends over 13 amino acids. The germline V gene has CDR1 DFQATT and CDR2 SNEGSKA (reference sequence). The CDR3 loop is CSARSGTSETQYF. CDR3 sequence (DNA): TGCAGTGCTCGATCCGGGACTAGCGAGACCCAGTACTTC.

In this sample, this clonotype turned up once. V gene TRBV10-3 combines with J gene TRBJ1-1, with D unresolved. V was cut by 7 bases and J by 0 bases, with 9 bases left in between. This CDR3 is 13 amino acids long. The V gene's germline CDR1 is ENHRY and CDR2 SYGVKD. CDR3 nucleotides: TGTGCCATCAATACGGCCATGAACACTGAAGCTTTCTTT. Residues: CAINTAMNTEAFF.

A word on this clonotype: A read error may be the cause here, since a much bigger clone is one base away. The chain combines TRBV7-9 with TRBJ2-7; no reliable D call. The CDR3 is 13 amino acids. Germline V CDR1 and CDR2: SEHNR, FQNEAQ (reference sequence). The CDR3 loop is CASSSPDGYEQHF. The CDR3, as DNA: TGTGCCAGCAGCTCTCCAGACGGCTACGAGCAGCACTTC.

The rearrangement joins TRBV7-9 to TRBJ1-2; possible D gene TRBD1, 5 bases. The CDR3 spans 14 residues. Germline-derived CDR1 and CDR2 are SEHNR and FQNEAQ (reference sequence). Trimming removed 8 bases from V and 1 base from J, with 14 bases in between. The CDR3 coding sequence is TGTGCCAGCTGGCCGGGGGACCTTAACTATGGCTACACCTTC. This translates into CASWPGDLNYGYTF.

This clonotype occurred many times. The genes are TRBV15 and TRBJ1-5; TRBD1 matches at 7 bases. This CDR3 is built from 16 residues. Losses at the gene ends were 0 bases for V and 6 bases for J; bases not matched to a gene: 8. The germline V gene has CDR1 LNHNV and CDR2 YYDKDF (reference sequence). The CDR3 coding sequence is TGTGCCACCAGCAGAGATACAGGGGCCCTGGGTCAGCCCCAGCATTTT. Its protein product is CATSRDTGALGQPQHF.

This clonotype was counted a few times. This chain joins TRBV7-2 and TRBJ2-7, with 10 bases lining up with TRBD1. The germline CDR1 and CDR2 sequences are SGHTA and FQGNSA. This CDR3 comprises 15 residues. Unmatched junction bases numbered 6, after V lost 5 bases and J lost 2 bases. CDR3 in amino acids: CASSQEGQGTYEQYF. DNA for the CDR3: TGTGCCAGCAGCCAAGAGGGACAGGGGACCTACGAGCAGTACTTC.

This clonotype was detected only a few times. The rearrangement uses TRBV2 and TRBJ1-2; tentative D call: TRBD1 (5 bases). The CDR3 contains 14 residues. The germline V gene has CDR1 SNHLY and CDR2 FYNNEI. The V end lost 1 base, the J end lost 7 bases, and 13 bases lay between the germline ends. CDR3 DNA sequence: TGTGCCAGCAGTGAAGTGACAGCCTCAGGTGGCTACACCTTC. Its translation: CASSEVTASGGYTF.

Many counts were recorded for this clonotype. The chain is built from TRBV7-6 and TRBJ1-3; a possible D gene is TRBD1 (5 bases). Per the germline V gene, CDR1 is SGHVS and CDR2 is FNYEAQ. The length of the CDR3 is 15 residues. V was clipped by 4 bases and J by 0 bases, with 10 bases between them. The CDR3 DNA is TGTGCCAGCAGCTCGGGACGGCTCTCTGGAAACACCATATATTTT. Translating gives CASSSGRLSGNTIYF.

The chain carries TRBV25-1 and TRBJ1-6; D perhaps matches TRBD1 (5 bases). Looked up from germline, CDR1 is MGHDK and CDR2 is SYGVNS. The CDR3 consists of 12 residues. V lost 9 bases, J lost 9 bases, and 12 bases lay in between. DNA of the CDR3: TGTGCCAGTATCCAGGGCGGTTCACCCCTCCACTTT. Translated, it gives CASIQGGSPLHF.

The chain combines TRBV10-3 with TRBJ1-2; D perhaps matches TRBD1 (5 bases). Germline loops: CDR1 ENHRY, CDR2 SYGVKD. The germline V and J ends were trimmed by 10 bases and 5 bases, with 20 bases remaining between them. The CDR3 is 14 amino acids. The CDR3 nucleotides are TGTGCCAGCACCGGGGCAGGGTTCATTTATGGCTACACCTTC. This sequence encodes CASTGAGFIYGYTF.

About this clonotype: Just one base apart from a much larger clone, this may be a read error. V is TRBV24-1 and J is TRBJ1-2; no definite D call. The CDR3 sequence is 14 residues long. Germline V gene data show CDR1 as KGHDR and CDR2 as SFDVKD. CDR3 region: CAASGPDPRYGYTF. CDR3 in DNA: TGTGCCGCCAGTGGCCCGGATCCCCGCTATGGCTACACCTTC.

The chain recombines TRBV7-8 with TRBJ2-7; 12 nucleotides align to TRBD1. V dropped 4 bases and J dropped 4; count of bases not matched to a gene: 8. Germline V gives CDR1 SGHVS, CDR2 FQNEAQ. The CDR3 is 16 residues long. CDR3 bases: TGTGCCAGCAGCTGGGAGCCGGGACAGGGGGCTTACGAGCAGTACTTC. Its protein product is CASSWEPGQGAYEQYF.

V is TRBV25-1 and J is TRBJ1-2, with D maybe TRBD1 (5 bases). The CDR3 has 14 amino acids. Trimming removed 0 bases at V and 6 bases at J, with 11 bases between. CDR1 is MGHDK, CDR2 SYGVNS, per germline. For the CDR3, the DNA is TGTGCCAGCAGTGAATACAGGGAATTGGATGGCTACACCTTC. Encoded protein: CASSEYRELDGYTF.

In DNA form, the CDR3 reads TGCGCCAGCAGGACAGGTTCGGGTGAGCAGTACTTC. Protein product: CASRTGSGEQYF. This sequence joins TRBV5-1 and TRBJ2-7; D might be TRBD1 (6 bases). This CDR3 is 12 amino acids long. CDR1 and CDR2 (germline): SGHRS, YFSETQ. The ends were cut back, 5 bases at V and 7 bases at J, with 13 bases in the middle.

About this clonotype itself: This may stem from a read error, because a much larger clone lies one nucleotide away. The chain is built from TRBV7-2 and TRBJ1-4; D is unclear. This CDR3 has 13 amino acids. In germline, CDR1 is SGHTA, CDR2 FQGNSA. CDR3 amino acids: CASSLVSSEKPFF. The CDR3 bases are TGTGCCAGCAGCTTAGTCTCATCCGAAAAACCGTTTTTT.

This clonotype was counted a few times. The chain combines TRBV5-1 with TRBJ1-1; D remains ambiguous. The germline V and J ends were trimmed by 5 bases and 1 base, with 12 bases remaining between them. This CDR3 has 14 amino acids. The germline V gene encodes CDR1 SGHRS and CDR2 YFSETQ. The CDR3 DNA sequence: TGCGCCAGCAGATCGCAAGGGTCGAACACTGAAGCTTTCTTT. This sequence encodes CASRSQGSNTEAFF.

This clonotype occurred once. CDR3 nucleotide sequence: TGTGCCAGTAGTGGAGACAGGGCTTTGTGGGGTACAAGGGAGACCCAGTACTTC. Translated, it gives CASSGDRALWGTRETQYF. The chain is built from TRBV19 and TRBJ2-5; 7 bases are a match to TRBD1. In germline, CDR1 is LNHDA, CDR2 SQIVND (reference sequence). CDR3 length: 18 residues. Germline trimming cut 5 bases from V and 5 bases from J; bases unmatched to any gene: 20.